Each of the 29 T cell receptor beta chains below was sequenced from the same sample in a study of patients and donors after allogeneic stem cell transplantation. TCRdb independently ran MiXCR on the RT-PCR reads; one entry per CDR3 protein. Among about 960,000 distinct CDR3 sequences listed, 18% were seen once. Material for sequencing was blood, either unsorted or a sorted T cell fraction (not recorded which). Receptor source: a human donor who was either an allogeneic HSCT recipient or a stem cell or donor lymphocyte infusion donor (not recorded which). It is not recorded whose cells these are; they may come from a transplant donor.

This clonotype has more than one count but fewer than ten. The chain joins TRBV4-2 to TRBJ1-6, with 8 bases fitting TRBD1. V trimming: 3 bases; J trimming: 8 bases; junction bases outside the gene matches: 9. Germline V gene data show CDR1 as LGHNA and CDR2 as YNFKEQ. The CDR3 is 16 amino acids. The chain's CDR3 is CASSQKGQAGDSPLHF. DNA for the CDR3: TGTGCCAGCAGCCAGAAGGGACAGGCGGGGGATTCACCCCTCCACTTT.

This clonotype has a handful of counts. The chain employs TRBV20-1 and TRBJ2-2; 8 nucleotides match TRBD1. The CDR3 has 16 residues. Germline V gene data show CDR1 as DFQATT and CDR2 as SNEGSKA (reference sequence). Germline trimming cut 0 bases from V and 4 bases from J; bases unmatched to any gene: 7. CDR3 in DNA: TGCAGTGCTAGAGATCCGCAGGGGGCGGGCACCGGGGAGCTGTTTTTT. Translation gives CSARDPQGAGTGELFF.

The chain is built from TRBV7-6 and TRBJ2-5; TRBD2 might be the D (6 bases). The V end lost 2 bases, the J end lost 0 bases, and 10 bases lay between the germline ends. This CDR3 spans 15 amino acids. Germline CDR1 and CDR2: SGHVS and FNYEAQ. The CDR3 DNA follows: TGTGCCAGCAGCTTAATAAGCGGGTACCAAGAGACCCAGTACTTC. Protein product: CASSLISGYQETQYF.

This chain joins TRBV15 and TRBJ1-2; D is ambiguous. The CDR3 runs 11 residues. V lost 1 base to trimming and J lost 8 bases, with 5 bases between them. In germline, CDR1 is LNHNV, CDR2 YYDKDF (reference sequence). The CDR3 loop is CATSRGGGYTF. The CDR3 region has the DNA TGTGCCACCAGCAGAGGCGGGGGCTACACCTTC.

This clonotype was recorded many times. J is TRBJ2-1 and V is TRBV12-3 or TRBV12-4; TRBD2 agrees at 7 bases. J gave up 4 bases and V 1 base, and 4 bases lay outside the gene matches. This CDR3 has 15 residues. CDR3 sequence: CASSLEAGWYNEQFF. The CDR3 DNA reads as TGTGCCAGCAGTTTAGAAGCGGGGTGGTACAATGAGCAGTTCTTC.

This clonotype was counted a few times. The chain links TRBV21-1 to TRBJ2-7; the table gives TRBD1 as D, unverified against the DNA. TRBV21-1 is a pseudogene locus. The CDR3 covers 13 residues. The CDR3 spells CASSSQGFYEQYF. The CDR3 bases are TGTGCCAGCAGCAGCCAGGGCTTTTACGAGCAGTACTTC.

The chain uses TRBV5-1 and TRBJ1-2; 9 nucleotides align to TRBD1. The CDR3 spans 15 residues. The J segment lost 2 bases and the V segment lost 3 bases, leaving 5 bases of the junction unmatched. Germline CDR1 is SGHRS and CDR2 is YFSETQ. CDR3 sequence: CASSSVGQGNYGYTF. The CDR3 DNA sequence: TGCGCCAGCAGCTCCGTGGGACAGGGCAACTATGGCTACACCTTC. The entire variable domain, with the rest obtained from reference TRBV5-1 and TRBJ1-2, is as follows: KAGVTQTPRYLIKTRGQQVTLSCSPISGHRSVSWYQQTPGQGLQFLFEYFSETQRNKGNFPGRFSGRQFSNSRSEMNVSTLELGDSALYLCASSSVGQGNYGYTFGSGTRLTVV.

This clonotype was picked up many times. The chain recombines TRBV6-1 with TRBJ1-2, with TRBD1 as a possible D gene (6 bases). In germline, CDR1 is MNHNS, CDR2 SASEGT. Trimming removed 3 bases from V and 2 bases from J, with 16 bases in between. The CDR3 runs 16 residues. The chain's CDR3 is CASSDPWTATNYGYTF. CDR3 coding DNA: TGTGCCAGCAGTGACCCTTGGACAGCGACAAACTATGGCTACACCTTC.

This chain connects TRBV12-3 or TRBV12-4 to TRBJ2-1, with D perhaps TRBD2 (6 bases). This CDR3 is built from 15 residues. The V end lost 4 bases, the J end lost 9 bases, and 19 bases lay between the germline ends. As DNA, the CDR3 is TGTGCCAGCAGTTGGGCCGGGAGAGGTTTAATTGAGCAGTTCTTC. It yields the protein CASSWAGRGLIEQFF.

This chain joins TRBV7-8 and TRBJ1-5; D gene unclear. Germline V gene lookup returns CDR1 SGHVS and CDR2 FQNEAQ. There are 14 residues in the CDR3. V was shortened by 5 bases and J by 1 base, with 9 bases between the two germline ends. The CDR3 DNA sequence: TGTGCCAGCAGCCGACCCAGCAGCAATCAGCCCCAGCATTTT. It specifies CASSRPSSNQPQHF.

This clonotype was recorded a few times. The V and J genes are TRBV4-2 and TRBJ2-2; TRBD2 aligns across 10 bases. The V gene's germline CDR1 is LGHNA and CDR2 YNFKEQ. Germline trimming cut 5 bases from V and 10 bases from J; bases unmatched to any gene: 4. The CDR3 extends over 13 amino acids. The CDR3 region is CASSALAGVELFF. CDR3 sequence (DNA): TGTGCCAGCAGCGCGCTAGCGGGAGTGGAGCTGTTTTTT.

This clonotype came up a few times. The chain recombines TRBV20-1 with TRBJ1-3; 10 nucleotides match TRBD1. After removal of 3 bases from V and 4 bases from J, the junction contained 9 bases not matched to a gene. The CDR3 totals 16 residues. CDR1 and CDR2 (germline): DFQATT, SNEGSKA (reference sequence). This CDR3 reads CSASPRQGAYGNTIYF. CDR3 coding DNA: TGCAGTGCTAGCCCTCGACAGGGGGCATACGGAAACACCATATATTTT.

This clonotype was recorded many times. In DNA form, the CDR3 reads TGTGCCAGCAGTTTAGCAGTTGGGCCAGGGTGGAAACAGCCCCAGCATTTT. It encodes CASSLAVGPGWKQPQHF. The chain links TRBV12-3 or TRBV12-4 to TRBJ1-5, with a possible D match to TRBD1 (5 bases). V was shortened by 0 bases and J by 7 bases, with 19 bases between the two germline ends. This CDR3 has 17 amino acids.

This chain joins TRBV2 and TRBJ1-5; D gene uncertain. The V gene's germline CDR1 is SNHLY and CDR2 FYNNEI. Trimming cost V 6 bases and J 0 bases, with 12 bases left between them. CDR3 length: 15 amino acids. The CDR3 is CASSSDGDSNQPQHF. As DNA, the CDR3 is TGTGCCAGCAGCTCCGACGGCGATAGCAATCAGCCCCAGCATTTT.

Ten or more counts support this clonotype. J is TRBJ2-2 and V is TRBV10-3; TRBD2 agrees at 12 bases. Germline CDR1 and CDR2: ENHRY and SYGVKD. V was clipped by 7 bases and J by 2 bases; unmatched bases: 5. This CDR3 comprises 16 residues. CDR3 protein: CAINRLAGANTGELFF. CDR3 coding DNA: TGTGCCATCAACCGACTAGCGGGAGCTAACACCGGGGAGCTGTTTTTT.

This clonotype was seen a handful of times. This chain joins TRBV7-2 and TRBJ1-1; D gene ambiguous. This CDR3 has 15 residues. Trimming pared 5 bases from V and 0 bases from J, leaving 13 bases between. Germline V gene data show CDR1 as SGHTA and CDR2 as FQGNSA. DNA of the CDR3: TGTGCCAGCAGCCCCGTTGCCTTCATGAACACTGAAGCTTTCTTT. Translated: CASSPVAFMNTEAFF.

The gene calls are TRBV25-1 and TRBJ1-5; unclear D gene. V was clipped by 6 bases and J by 0 bases, with 15 bases between them. The length of the CDR3 is 16 residues. Germline V gives CDR1 MGHDK, CDR2 SYGVNS. CDR3 sequence: CASRRFRYYSNQPQHF. Here the CDR3 DNA reads TGTGCCAGCAGGAGGTTCAGATATTATAGCAATCAGCCCCAGCATTTT.

The CDR3 coding sequence is TGTGCCAGCAGCCAAGGACTAGCGGTATCCTACGAGCAGTACTTC. Residues: CASSQGLAVSYEQYF. This chain uses TRBV3-1 with TRBJ2-7, with TRBD2 identical over 9 bases. The V gene's germline CDR1 is LGHDT and CDR2 YNNKEL (reference sequence). The CDR3 spans 15 residues. The trim removed 1 base at V and 1 base at J, leaving 2 bases unmatched.

The table lists this clonotype with a few counts. This chain uses TRBV14 with TRBJ1-2, with D possibly being TRBD1 (5 bases). The CDR3 is made up of 16 amino acids. Germline V gives CDR1 SGHDN, CDR2 FVKESK. The ends were cut back, 4 bases at V and 1 base at J, with 16 bases in the middle. CDR3 nucleotides: TGTGCCAGCAGCCCCGGGACGGATTACTATAACTATGGCTACACCTTC. Protein: CASSPGTDYYNYGYTF.

This clonotype has only a few counts. V usage is TRBV9 and J usage is TRBJ2-2, with D perhaps matching TRBD2 (5 bases). The length of the CDR3 is 17 residues. With 0 bases removed from V and 3 bases from J, the gap between germline ends came to 15 bases. Per the germline V gene, CDR1 is SGDLS and CDR2 is YYNGEE. This CDR3 reads CASSVAPAGLHTGELFF. CDR3 coding DNA: TGTGCCAGCAGCGTAGCTCCTGCGGGTCTTCACACCGGGGAGCTGTTTTTT.

This clonotype was detected a few times. The genes are TRBV7-8 and TRBJ2-3; D gene unclear. The CDR3 length is 13 residues. Germline CDR1 and CDR2: SGHVS and FQNEAQ. Trimming cost V 5 bases and J 5 bases, with 11 bases left between them. The CDR3 region has the DNA TGTGCCAGCAGCGGTGCCTCGGGAGATACGCAGTATTTT. Translation gives CASSGASGDTQYF.

This chain uses TRBV6-2 or TRBV6-3 with TRBJ1-6, with a weak D call TRBD1 (6 bases). Germline CDR1 and CDR2: MNHEY and SVGEGT. V was shortened by 7 bases and J by 0 bases, with 10 bases between the two germline ends. This CDR3 has 15 residues. CDR3 DNA: TGTGCCAGCACGATGGACAGCTCCTATAATTCACCCCTCCACTTT. Its protein is CASTMDSSYNSPLHF.

There are a few counts of this clonotype. The V gene is TRBV12-3 or TRBV12-4, the J gene TRBJ1-2; the D gene is possibly TRBD1 (6 bases). This CDR3 region has 13 residues. V shed 6 bases and J shed 8 bases, with 16 bases lying between them. The CDR3 here is CASSRTGLGGYTF. For the CDR3, the DNA is TGTGCCAGCAGCCGTACAGGGTTGGGAGGCTACACCTTC.

V usage is TRBV12-3 or TRBV12-4 and J usage is TRBJ1-5; D not certain. This CDR3 is built from 15 residues. V lost 2 bases and J 5 bases, leaving 13 bases between the germline ends. In DNA form, the CDR3 reads TGTGCCAGCAGTTTATGGCCCCCTGGGGATCAGCCCCAGCATTTT. Translated, it gives CASSLWPPGDQPQHF.

This rearrangement joins TRBV11-2 to TRBJ2-7, with 8 bases fitting TRBD1. The CDR3 is 14 amino acids. With 8 bases clipped from V and 3 bases from J, the junction kept 9 bases outside the gene matches. CDR1 is SGHAT and CDR2 is FQNNGV in the germline V gene. The CDR3 coding sequence is TGTGCCAGCGGATATACAGGGGGAGGCTACGAGCAGTACTTC. It encodes CASGYTGGGYEQYF.

This clonotype came up many times. The gene calls are TRBV18 and TRBJ1-1, with D perhaps matching TRBD1 (5 bases). Germline V gene sequence: CDR1 KGHSH, CDR2 LQKENI. The CDR3 is 13 amino acids. V lost 8 bases and J 5 bases, leaving 15 bases between the germline ends. For the CDR3, the DNA is TGTGCCAGCAGCCCCGCCGGGGGAACTGAAGCTTTCTTT. Translated: CASSPAGGTEAFF.

The chain couples TRBV11-3 to TRBJ1-2; D is unclear. Germline loops: CDR1 SGHNT, CDR2 YENEEA. The CDR3 is 15 amino acids. V lost 0 bases to trimming and J lost 0 bases, with 8 bases between them. CDR3 region: CASSLDGQTNYGYTF. CDR3 sequence (DNA): TGTGCCAGCAGCTTAGACGGGCAGACTAACTATGGCTACACCTTC.

This clonotype has more than one count but fewer than ten. V and J are TRBV7-2 and TRBJ2-7; 12 bases are shared with TRBD2. Losses at the gene ends were 5 bases for V and 3 bases for J; bases not matched to a gene: 5. CDR3 length equals 15 residues. The germline CDR1 and CDR2 sequences are SGHTA and FQGNSA. CDR3 loop: CASSMASGGDYEQYF. The CDR3 DNA reads TGTGCCAGCAGCATGGCTAGCGGGGGGGACTACGAGCAGTACTTC.

This clonotype was counted a few times. V and J are TRBV7-9 and TRBJ1-2; TRBD1 might be the D (6 bases). The CDR3 length is 16 residues. The V gene lost 3 bases and the J gene lost 5 bases, with 19 bases spanning the gap. CDR1 is SEHNR, CDR2 FQNEAQ, per germline (reference sequence). The CDR3 bases are TGTGCCAGCAGCTTCAACAGGGAAGAGGGGACATATGGCTACACCTTC. Residues: CASSFNREEGTYGYTF.